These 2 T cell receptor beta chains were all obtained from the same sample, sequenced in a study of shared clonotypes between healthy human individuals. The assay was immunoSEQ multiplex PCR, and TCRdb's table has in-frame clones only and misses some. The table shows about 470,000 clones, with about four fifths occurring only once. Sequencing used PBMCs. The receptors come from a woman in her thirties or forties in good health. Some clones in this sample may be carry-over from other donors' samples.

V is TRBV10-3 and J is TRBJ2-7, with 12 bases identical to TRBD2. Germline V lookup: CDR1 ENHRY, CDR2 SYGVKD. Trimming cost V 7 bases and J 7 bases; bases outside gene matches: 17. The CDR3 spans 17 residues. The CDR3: CAITRLAGETRAGEQYF. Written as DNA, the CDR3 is TGTGCCATCACCAGACTAGCGGGAGAGACTCGGGCGGGGGAGCAGTACTTC.

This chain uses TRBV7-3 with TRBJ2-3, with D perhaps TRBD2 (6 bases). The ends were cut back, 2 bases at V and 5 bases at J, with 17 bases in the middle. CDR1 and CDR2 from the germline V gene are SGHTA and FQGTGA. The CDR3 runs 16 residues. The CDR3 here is CASSLEQPGAGDTQYF. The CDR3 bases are TGTGCCAGCAGCTTAGAGCAACCGGGAGCAGGAGATACGCAGTATTTT.